Below, 29 T cell receptor beta chains from the same sample are listed, as sequenced in a study of regulatory T cells in long-lasting Graves disease. As for time point: newly diagnosed GD, antithyroid drugs for less than 3 months. Scientists built the TCR library using RNA that was extracted from PBMCs. Combining iRepertoire HTBI primers with Arm-PCR of CDR3 regions, the authors built TCR beta libraries. TCRdb passed the multiplex PCR reads through MiXCR, listing each CDR3 protein once. The sample includes 400,000 to 550,000 distinct CDR3 sequences, about a sixth seen only once; the top ten take about 10%. A further study also used this sample, focusing on T cells in Graves' hyperthyroidism and ophthalmopathy.

The sequencing used peripheral blood mononuclear cells (PBMCs), collected at new diagnosis, from a patient treated with antithyroid drugs. The receptors were gathered from a woman in her twenties or thirties with Graves disease.

This clonotype was recorded at least ten times. V is TRBV12-3 or TRBV12-4 and J is TRBJ2-1, with 8 bases aligning to TRBD1. This CDR3 contains 13 residues. Trimming cost V 6 bases and J 7 bases; bases outside gene matches: 5. Written as DNA, the CDR3 is TGTGCCAGCAGACCCACAGGGGGTAATGAGCAGTTCTTC. It translates to CASRPTGGNEQFF.

This clonotype turned up a few times. The genes are TRBV11-2 and TRBJ2-1; 8 bases are a match to TRBD1. This CDR3 comprises 18 residues. The junction had 19 bases not matched to a gene; V was cut back by 4 bases and J by 8 bases. CDR1 and CDR2 from the germline V gene are SGHAT and FQNNGV. The CDR3 spells CASSSPRQGTSPHHEQFF. The CDR3 bases are TGTGCCAGCAGCTCACCAAGACAGGGGACCTCACCTCATCATGAGCAGTTCTTC. Full variable domain (outside the CDR3, taken from reference TRBV11-2 and TRBJ2-1): EAGVAQSPRYKIIEKRQSVAFWCNPISGHATLYWYQQILGQGPKLLIQFQNNGVVDDSQLPKDRFSAERLKGVDSTLKIQPAKLEDSAVYLCASSSPRQGTSPHHEQFFGPGTRLTVL.

This clonotype has a handful of counts. The chain joins TRBV29-1 to TRBJ2-1; 10 bases line up with TRBD2. The germline gives CDR1 SQVTM, CDR2 ANQGSEA. With 2 bases clipped from V and 1 base from J, the junction kept 8 bases outside the gene matches. The CDR3 is 17 residues long. CDR3 protein: CSVERLAGARSYNEQFF. CDR3 coding DNA: TGCAGCGTTGAAAGGCTAGCGGGAGCAAGGTCCTACAATGAGCAGTTCTTC.

This clonotype was seen only a few times. J is TRBJ2-1 and V is TRBV2; possibly TRBD1 for D (6 bases). V lost 9 bases to trimming and J lost 6 bases, with 24 bases between them. The CDR3 extends over 16 amino acids. CDR1 and CDR2 from the germline V gene are SNHLY and FYNNEI. The CDR3 is CARTTSTGIDRNEQFF. The CDR3 region has the DNA TGTGCCAGGACTACCTCCACAGGGATAGACCGCAATGAGCAGTTCTTC.

The chain employs TRBV9 and TRBJ2-1; D ambiguous. There are 15 residues in the CDR3. Germline CDR1 and CDR2: SGDLS and YYNGEE. With 0 bases removed from V and 9 bases from J, the gap between germline ends came to 16 bases. This CDR3 is CASSVGGSLDGEQFF. As DNA, the CDR3 is TGTGCCAGCAGCGTAGGAGGCTCCCTCGATGGTGAGCAGTTCTTC.

The chain recombines TRBV29-1 with TRBJ2-7, with D tentatively TRBD1 or TRBD2 (5 bases each). The CDR3 runs 16 residues. The V gene's germline CDR1 is SQVTM and CDR2 ANQGSEA. V lost 4 bases to trimming and J lost 0 bases, with 19 bases between them. In DNA, the CDR3 is TGCAGCGTTGGCCTTTTTGGGGGTCAAAGCTCCTACGAGCAGTACTTC. It is translated as CSVGLFGGQSSYEQYF.

Written as DNA, the CDR3 is TGTGCCAGCAGCCCCGGGACAGGGTTCATCAGCGAGCAGTACTTC. The encoded protein is CASSPGTGFISEQYF. V gene TRBV5-5 combines with J gene TRBJ2-7; 9 bases fit TRBD1. The CDR3 consists of 15 residues. After removal of 4 bases from V and 6 bases from J, the junction contained 11 bases not matched to a gene. In germline, CDR1 is SGHKS, CDR2 YYEKEE (reference sequence).

This sequence joins TRBV30 and TRBJ2-7; no clear D. This CDR3 has 11 residues. Germline V CDR1 and CDR2: GTSNPN, SVGIG (reference sequence). Trimming left V 3 bases short and J 5 bases short, with 8 bases between. CDR3 nucleotides: TGTGCCTGGAGCGAAGGCGACGAGCAGTACTTC. It translates to CAWSEGDEQYF.

For this clonotype: This may come from a read error, since a much larger clone is one base off. The chain has TRBV11-1 and TRBJ2-3; 11 bases agree with TRBD2. The CDR3 spans 15 residues. CDR1 SGHAT and CDR2 FQDESV come from the germline V gene (reference sequence). CDR3 sequence reads: CASRVTSGSTDAQYF. The CDR3 DNA reads TGTGCCAGCAGAGTAACTAGCGGGAGTACAGATGCGCAGTATTTT.

This clonotype came up many times. The chain recombines TRBV7-2 with TRBJ2-1; TRBD2 matches 9 bases. The germline gives CDR1 SGHTA, CDR2 FQGNSA. J gave up 8 bases and V 1 base, and 12 bases lay outside the gene matches. The CDR3 extends over 17 amino acids. The CDR3 sequence: CASSLVSAGGPQDEQFF. CDR3 DNA sequence: TGTGCCAGCAGCTTAGTATCGGCGGGAGGGCCTCAGGATGAGCAGTTCTTC.

This clonotype has ten or more counts. The gene calls are TRBV5-5 and TRBJ2-7; 7 bases agree with TRBD1. Trimming at V came to 1 base and at J to 2 bases, leaving 6 bases not matched to a gene. The CDR3 has 15 amino acids. Germline V gene data show CDR1 as SGHKS and CDR2 as YYEKEE (reference sequence). The CDR3 DNA reads TGTGCCAGCAGCTTGCTACAGGGGACAACCTACGAGCAGTACTTC. It specifies CASSLLQGTTYEQYF.

The sample holds many counts of this clonotype. The V gene is TRBV7-8, the J gene TRBJ1-3, with a tentative D call TRBD1 (5 bases). CDR3 length: 17 amino acids. With 4 bases removed from V and 4 bases from J, the gap between germline ends came to 20 bases. Germline CDR1 reads SGHVS; CDR2 reads FQNEAQ. As DNA, the CDR3 is TGTGCCAGCAGCTACAGAGCGGACACCGGGACGGGAAACACCATATATTTT. It yields the protein CASSYRADTGTGNTIYF.

V usage is TRBV4-3 and J usage is TRBJ1-5; the match to TRBD1 covers 9 bases. Germline CDR1 is LGHNA and CDR2 is YSLEER. The CDR3 sequence is 15 residues long. V shed 3 bases and J 4 bases; nucleotides not matched to a gene: 4. CDR3 coding DNA: TGCGCCAGCAGCCAGGGGACAGGGTTAAATCAGCCCCAGCATTTT. Its translation: CASSQGTGLNQPQHF.

This clonotype was counted only a few times. This chain connects TRBV6-5 to TRBJ2-7; a weak D match, TRBD2 (6 bases). Germline V lookup: CDR1 MNHEY, CDR2 SVGAGI. Trimming stripped 2 bases from V and 3 bases from J, with 14 bases between. The CDR3 covers 15 residues. The CDR3 reads CASSYLGTADYEQYF. Here the CDR3 DNA reads TGTGCCAGCAGTTACCTCGGGACTGCGGACTACGAGCAGTACTTC.

At least ten counts were recorded for this clonotype. CDR3 protein: CAISTSGSPGREQYF. In DNA form, the CDR3 reads TGTGCCATCAGTACTAGCGGGAGTCCCGGCAGAGAGCAGTACTTC. The rearrangement uses TRBV10-3 and TRBJ2-7; TRBD2 matches at 11 bases. This CDR3 is built from 15 residues. V trimming: 5 bases; J trimming: 7 bases; junction bases outside the gene matches: 10. In germline, CDR1 is ENHRY, CDR2 SYGVKD.

This clonotype was counted at least ten times. This chain joins TRBV3-1 and TRBJ2-7, with 7 nucleotides matching TRBD1. V was pared by 4 bases and J by 7 bases, with 7 bases of the junction left unmatched. The CDR3 is 13 residues long. The germline gives CDR1 LGHDT, CDR2 YNNKEL (reference sequence). CDR3 DNA sequence: TGTGCCAGCAGCCTGACAGGGTTGGGAGAGCAGTACTTC. This gives the protein CASSLTGLGEQYF.

In its sample, this clonotype was seen many times. The rearrangement joins TRBV6-1 to TRBJ2-7; TRBD2 matches at 8 bases. V shed 2 bases, J shed 3 bases, and the junction held 9 bases outside the gene matches. Germline V CDR1 and CDR2: MNHNS, SASEGT. The CDR3 length is 16 residues. Here the CDR3 DNA reads TGTGCCAGCAGTGAAACCGGGAGGGGATACGGCTACGAGCAGTACTTC. This gives the protein CASSETGRGYGYEQYF.

In its sample, this clonotype was seen many times. This chain uses TRBV18 with TRBJ1-1; TRBD1 agrees at 9 bases. The CDR3 length is 14 residues. J lost 0 bases, V lost 4 bases, and 0 bases had no gene match. Germline CDR1 KGHSH, CDR2 LQKENI. CDR3 DNA: TGTGCCAGCTCACGGACAGGGGTGAACACTGAAGCTTTCTTT. Its protein product is CASSRTGVNTEAFF.

The V and J genes are TRBV28 and TRBJ2-5; D perhaps matches TRBD2 (6 bases). This CDR3 has 14 residues. V was trimmed by 7 bases and J by 9 bases, leaving 21 bases between them. In germline, CDR1 is MDHEN, CDR2 SYDVKM. CDR3 sequence reads: CASTVSGVLPSQYF. The CDR3 DNA is TGTGCCAGCACGGTTAGCGGAGTTTTACCGTCCCAGTACTTC.

The chain combines TRBV19 with TRBJ2-2; TRBD2 matches 12 bases. Germline loops: CDR1 LNHDA, CDR2 SQIVND (reference sequence). The CDR3 totals 15 residues. J lost 2 bases, V lost 10 bases, and 5 bases had no gene match. The CDR3 coding sequence is TGTGCCACAAAACTAGCGGGAGGCAACACCGGGGAGCTGTTTTTT. Translated, it gives CATKLAGGNTGELFF.

This clonotype was seen a handful of times. The chain has TRBV18 and TRBJ1-1, with D uncertain. The CDR3 loop spans 14 amino acids. The ends were cut back, 3 bases at V and 4 bases at J, with 12 bases in the middle. Germline V gene data show CDR1 as KGHSH and CDR2 as LQKENI. This chain's CDR3 is CASSPDPVGTEAFF. The CDR3 nucleotides read TGTGCCAGCTCACCGGATCCGGTGGGCACTGAAGCTTTCTTT. Looking up the rest from reference TRBV18 and TRBJ1-1 gives the full variable domain: NAGVMQNPRHLVRRRGQEARLRCSPMKGHSHVYWYRQLPEEGLKFMVYLQKENIIDESGMPKERFSAEFPKEGPSILRIQQVVRGDSAAYFCASSPDPVGTEAFFGQGTRLTVV.

This clonotype was found many times. This chain links TRBV7-9 with TRBJ1-2; a possible D gene is TRBD1 (6 bases). Deletions cut 0 bases from V and 4 bases from J, with 12 bases between. Germline V lookup: CDR1 SEHNR, CDR2 FQNEAQ (reference sequence). This CDR3 has 15 amino acids. The CDR3 reads CASSLADRPFYGYTF. The CDR3 nucleotides are TGTGCCAGCAGCTTAGCTGACAGGCCCTTCTATGGCTACACCTTC.

On this clonotype: One base away lies a much larger clone, so this may be a sequencing read error. This chain uses TRBV7-9 with TRBJ2-5; D possibly matches TRBD1 or TRBD2 (5 bases each). This CDR3 contains 16 residues. Germline V gives CDR1 SEHNR, CDR2 FQNEAQ (reference sequence). The CDR3 protein is CASSFPPGASGETPYF. The CDR3 DNA is TGTGCCAGCAGCTTTCCCCCCGGGGCTAGTGGAGAGACCCCGTACTTC.

This clonotype was seen a handful of times. The CDR3 here is CASSQVEYEQYF. CDR3 DNA: TGTGCCAGCAGCCAAGTGGAATACGAGCAGTACTTC. This chain connects TRBV3-1 to TRBJ2-7; unclear D gene. The V end was cut by 1 base, the J end by 4 bases, with 5 bases between. Germline V gene lookup returns CDR1 LGHDT and CDR2 YNNKEL (reference sequence). The CDR3 consists of 12 residues.

This clonotype was picked up many times. The chain uses TRBV3-1 and TRBJ2-1; the D is unclear. In germline, CDR1 is LGHDT, CDR2 YNNKEL (reference sequence). CDR3 length: 15 amino acids. The V gene lost 0 bases and the J gene lost 5 bases, with 11 bases spanning the gap. CDR3 loop: CASSQDPNTDNEQFF. The CDR3 nucleotides are TGTGCCAGCAGCCAAGATCCCAACACAGACAATGAGCAGTTCTTC.

This clonotype showed up many times. The rearrangement joins TRBV28 to TRBJ2-7; 10 bases map to TRBD1. With V trimmed by 10 bases and J by 4 bases, 7 bases remained unmatched. Germline lookup yields CDR1 MDHEN and CDR2 SYDVKM. The CDR3 covers 13 residues. CDR3 DNA sequence: TGTGCCACCGGCTGGACAGGGGGTTACGAGCAGTACTTC. Translating it yields CATGWTGGYEQYF.

Notes on this clonotype: This could be a read error, since a much larger clone is one nucleotide away. The rearrangement links TRBV20-1 to TRBJ1-2, with D unresolved. Germline V gene data show CDR1 as DFQATT and CDR2 as SNEGSKA (reference sequence). The CDR3 runs to 12 residues. CDR3 protein: CSAKQANHGYTF. In DNA, the CDR3 is TGCAGTGCGAAACAAGCTAACCATGGCTACACCTTC.

This clonotype showed up just a few times. In this CDR3 the conserved last residue, phenylalanine or tryptophan, is missing, so a read error is likely. This chain links TRBV20-1 with TRBJ2-3, with 7 nucleotides matching TRBD2. Trimming took 4 bases from V and 6 from J; bases not matched to a gene: 7. Per germline, CDR1 DFQATT and CDR2 SNEGSKA (reference sequence). The CDR3 contains 13 residues. DNA for the CDR3: TGCAGTGCTACCTGGGACTACCGGGATACGCAGTATCTT. Its translation: CSATWDYRDTQYL.

This clonotype was detected ten times or more. This chain joins TRBV11-2 and TRBJ2-7, with D unclear. V lost 8 bases to trimming and J lost 3 bases, with 14 bases between them. The CDR3 has 13 amino acids. Germline V gene lookup returns CDR1 SGHAT and CDR2 FQNNGV. The CDR3 loop reads CASRSHDFYEQYF. DNA of the CDR3: TGTGCCAGCCGCTCACATGATTTCTACGAGCAGTACTTC. The variable domain in full, with the rest retrieved from reference TRBV11-2 and TRBJ2-7, is EAGVAQSPRYKIIEKRQSVAFWCNPISGHATLYWYQQILGQGPKLLIQFQNNGVVDDSQLPKDRFSAERLKGVDSTLKIQPAKLEDSAVYLCASRSHDFYEQYFGPGTRLTVT.